A single sample is the source of the 13 T cell receptor beta chains below, sequenced in a study of T cells in Graves' hyperthyroidism and ophthalmopathy. Amplification of TCR beta CDR3 regions used RNA as the template. Using the HTBI primer set, a first-round RT-PCR was run on the TCR CDR3. Each CDR3 protein gets one entry after TCRdb re-called the multiplex PCR reads with MiXCR. The sample consists of hundreds of thousands of distinct CDR3 sequences, about 20% of them appearing once. The source material was blood. These receptors came from a man aged 40-50 years with Graves' ophthalmopathy.

CDR3 in DNA: TGCAGTGCTGAATTACAGGGGAACACCGGGGAGCTGTTTTTT. This translates into CSAELQGNTGELFF. The rearrangement joins TRBV20-1 to TRBJ2-2; TRBD1 is a possible D gene (6 bases). Trimming left V 5 bases short and J 1 base short, with 11 bases between. The length of the CDR3 is 14 residues. CDR1 is DFQATT and CDR2 is SNEGSKA in the germline V gene (reference sequence).

This clonotype was recorded at least ten times. The chain employs TRBV6-1 and TRBJ1-1, with D possibly being TRBD1 (6 bases). The CDR3 runs 13 residues. V lost 5 bases and J lost 3, with 10 bases in between. The germline gives CDR1 MNHNS, CDR2 SASEGT. Written as DNA, the CDR3 is TGTGCCAGCAGTCGGACAGCTTACACTGAAGCTTTCTTT. It specifies CASSRTAYTEAFF.

This clonotype was seen a handful of times. This chain connects TRBV19 to TRBJ2-3; TRBD1 matches 9 bases. The CDR3 is 13 residues long. Trimming removed 7 bases from V and 8 bases from J; junction bases left unmatched: 7. The germline V gene encodes CDR1 LNHDA and CDR2 SQIVND (reference sequence). CDR3: CASTAGTGSTQYF. In DNA form, the CDR3 reads TGTGCCAGTACCGCCGGGACAGGGAGTACGCAGTATTTT.

In this sample, this clonotype turned up a few times. V is TRBV6-1 and J is TRBJ1-1; D gene uncertain. This CDR3 is built from 13 residues. Trimming took 4 bases from V and 11 from J, leaving 17 bases between them. Germline lookup yields CDR1 MNHNS and CDR2 SASEGT. DNA for the CDR3: TGTGCCAGCAGTGCATTGGGGTTGGCTGTGGCTTTCTTT. Protein: CASSALGLAVAFF.

This clonotype was counted at least ten times. The chain uses TRBV6-1 and TRBJ2-7; no clear D gene. This CDR3 comprises 12 residues. The V end lost 11 bases, the J end lost 2 bases, and 13 bases lay between the germline ends. Germline CDR1 and CDR2: MNHNS and SASEGT. CDR3 DNA: TGTGCCTCATCGGCTGGACCCTACGAGCAGTACTTC. Protein: CASSAGPYEQYF.

Many counts were recorded for this clonotype. The DNA of the CDR3 is TGTGCCACCAGTGATTGGGGTGGAGGGGACGAGCAGTACTTC. Protein product: CATSDWGGGDEQYF. The chain employs TRBV24-1 and TRBJ2-7; D is perhaps TRBD2 (6 bases). V was trimmed by 2 bases and J by 5 bases, leaving 12 bases between them. Looked up from germline, CDR1 is KGHDR and CDR2 is SFDVKD. This CDR3 is built from 14 residues.

This clonotype came up many times. This chain connects TRBV15 to TRBJ2-7; 13 bases are a match to TRBD2. CDR3 length: 17 residues. V was pared by 8 bases and J by 3 bases, with 13 bases of the junction left unmatched. Germline assignment: CDR1 LNHNV and CDR2 YYDKDF (reference sequence). CDR3 sequence (DNA): TGTGCCACCGCTCCACTTCTGACTAGCGGGGGGCTCTACGAGCAGTACTTC. This sequence encodes CATAPLLTSGGLYEQYF.

Concerning this clonotype: It may be a read error: a sequence one base away is much more abundant. The V call is TRBV27, the J call TRBJ2-3, with 14 bases aligning to TRBD2. Looked up from germline, CDR1 is MNHEY and CDR2 is SMNVEV (reference sequence). The CDR3 extends over 20 amino acids. Trimming removed 6 bases from V and 1 base from J; junction bases left unmatched: 15. The chain's CDR3 is CASSQIPGLAGVRGTDTQYF. The CDR3 DNA is TGTGCCAGCAGCCAAATCCCGGGACTAGCGGGAGTGCGTGGCACAGATACGCAGTATTTT.

The chain has TRBV7-2 and TRBJ2-3, with D hard to call. The CDR3 is 14 amino acids. The V gene lost 4 bases and the J gene lost 2 bases, with 10 bases spanning the gap. The germline gives CDR1 SGHTA, CDR2 FQGNSA. In DNA form, the CDR3 reads TGTGCCAGCAGCTCGGGCCCAAACACAGATACGCAGTATTTT. Translation gives CASSSGPNTDTQYF.

This clonotype occurred many times. The chain joins TRBV3-1 to TRBJ2-7; D gene ambiguous. Trimming removed 1 base at V and 6 bases at J, with 10 bases between. This CDR3 contains 13 residues. From germline, CDR1 is LGHDT and CDR2 YNNKEL (reference sequence). DNA of the CDR3: TGTGCCAGCAGCCAAGGCCGAGTCGGCGAGCAGTACTTC. Amino acids: CASSQGRVGEQYF.

The J gene is TRBJ1-1, the V gene TRBV6-1, with unresolved D. The CDR3 contains 14 residues. From germline, CDR1 is MNHNS and CDR2 SASEGT. Between the trimmed V and J ends, which lost 4 bases and 0 bases, there was a span of 9 bases. The CDR3 reads CASSVSWVNTEAFF. The CDR3 nucleotides are TGTGCCAGCAGTGTTTCTTGGGTGAACACTGAAGCTTTCTTT.

This clonotype was detected ten times or more. V is TRBV11-1 and J is TRBJ2-1; 7 bases fit TRBD2. With V trimmed by 6 bases and J by 5 bases, 13 bases remained unmatched. CDR1 and CDR2 (germline): SGHAT, FQDESV (reference sequence). This CDR3 has 16 residues. The CDR3 loop reads CASSSLGVAGHNEQFF. The DNA for the CDR3 is TGTGCCAGCAGTTCACTCGGGGTAGCGGGCCACAATGAGCAGTTCTTC.

J is TRBJ2-6 and V is TRBV30, with D possibly being TRBD2 (5 bases). The germline V and J ends were trimmed by 0 bases and 0 bases, with 12 bases remaining between them. Germline V gives CDR1 GTSNPN, CDR2 SVGIG (reference sequence). The CDR3 totals 17 residues. CDR3 sequence (DNA): TGTGCCTGGAGTGTACGATGGGGAGACTCTGGGGCCAACGTCCTGACTTTC. Protein sequence: CAWSVRWGDSGANVLTF.